The clone carrying this T cell receptor beta chain was counted only a few times. Antigen unknown. The CDR3 loop spans 15 amino acids. J was trimmed by 4 bases and V by 5 bases; bases with no gene match: 6. The germline V gene encodes CDR1 SGDLS and CDR2 YYNGEE. These data are taken from a study of blood T cells in healthy people across ages. Findings of the study overall: Higher diversity and more naive CD4+ cells were features of long-lived donors, compared to aged donors. No one knew whether donors had CMV, which possibly confounded expanded clonotype changes.

Isolation recovered at least 6 million PBMCs from every sample. A second 7 to 11 cycle PCR used barcoded and J-beta primers. Carrying 12 random nucleotides, a template-switch adaptor labeled each individual cDNA molecule. In TCRdb, the 5' RACE reads were re-called with MiXCR into one record per CDR3 protein. Here the sample spans about 2 million distinct CDR3 sequences, 49% being singletons. The TCR sequence derives from a woman in her thirties or forties in good health. The chain links TRBV9 to TRBJ2-2; 9 nucleotides agree with TRBD2. Sequences were obtained from blood. CDR3 coding DNA: TGTGCCAGCAGTGCAACGACTAGCGGCACCGGGGAGCTGTTTTTT. Translating gives CASSATTSGTGELFF.